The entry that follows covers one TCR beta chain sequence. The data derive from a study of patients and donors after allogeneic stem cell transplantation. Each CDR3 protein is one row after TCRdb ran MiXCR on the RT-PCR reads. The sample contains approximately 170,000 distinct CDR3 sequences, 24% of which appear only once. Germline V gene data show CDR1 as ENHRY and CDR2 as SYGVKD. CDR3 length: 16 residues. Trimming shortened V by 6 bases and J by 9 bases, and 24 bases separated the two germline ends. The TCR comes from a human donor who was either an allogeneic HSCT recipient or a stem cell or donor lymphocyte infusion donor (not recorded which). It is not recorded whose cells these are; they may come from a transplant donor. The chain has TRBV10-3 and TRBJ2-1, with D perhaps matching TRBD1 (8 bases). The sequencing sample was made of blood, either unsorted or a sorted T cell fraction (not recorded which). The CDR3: CAISEAGTGHRGEQFF. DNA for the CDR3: TGTGCCATCAGCGAAGCGGGGACAGGCCATAGGGGTGAGCAGTTCTTC.